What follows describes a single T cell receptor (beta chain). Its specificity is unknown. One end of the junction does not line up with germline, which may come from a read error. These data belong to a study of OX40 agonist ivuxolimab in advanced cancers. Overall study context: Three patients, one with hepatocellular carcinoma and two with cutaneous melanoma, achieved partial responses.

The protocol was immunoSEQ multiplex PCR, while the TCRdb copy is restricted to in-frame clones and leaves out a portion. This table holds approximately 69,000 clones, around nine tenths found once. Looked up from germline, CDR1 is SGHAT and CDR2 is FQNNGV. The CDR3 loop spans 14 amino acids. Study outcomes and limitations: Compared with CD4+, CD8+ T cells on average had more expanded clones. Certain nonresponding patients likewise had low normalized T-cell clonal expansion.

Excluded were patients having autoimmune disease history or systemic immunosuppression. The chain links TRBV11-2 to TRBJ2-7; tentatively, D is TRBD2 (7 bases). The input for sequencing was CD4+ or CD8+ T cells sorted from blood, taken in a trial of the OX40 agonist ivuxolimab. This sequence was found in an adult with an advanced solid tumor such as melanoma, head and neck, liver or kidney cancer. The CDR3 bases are TGTGCCAGCAGCATAGAGGGGGGGCCAAACGAGCAGTACTTC. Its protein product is CASSIEGGPNEQYF.